Below, 6 T cell receptor beta chains from the same sample are listed, as sequenced in a study of cytomegalovirus exposure and HLA in healthy donors. The PCR used 60 Vbeta and 13 Jbeta primers. The protocol was immunoSEQ multiplex PCR, while the TCRdb copy is restricted to in-frame clones and leaves out a portion. This sample has about 130,000 clones, with around 63% found just once. Sequencing was done on a sample of PBMCs. The receptors were gathered from a human donor in good health.

The chain uses TRBV9 and TRBJ2-2, with D possibly TRBD2 on 6 matching bases. The CDR3 contains 16 residues. CDR1 is SGDLS and CDR2 is YYNGEE in the germline V gene. The V and J ends lost 0 bases and 4 bases respectively, with 13 bases between them. The CDR3 region is CASSVGRGLTTGELFF. The CDR3 DNA sequence: TGTGCCAGCAGCGTAGGGAGAGGACTAACCACCGGGGAGCTGTTTTTT.

This chain connects TRBV4-1 to TRBJ2-7; TRBD2 aligns across 16 bases. With 4 bases clipped from V and 1 base from J, the junction kept 10 bases outside the gene matches. Germline CDR1 reads MGHRA; CDR2 reads YSYEKL. The CDR3 sequence is 19 residues long. CDR3 amino acids: CASSPRGLAGGTESYEQYF. As DNA, the CDR3 is TGCGCCAGCAGCCCCAGGGGACTAGCGGGAGGGACTGAGTCCTACGAGCAGTACTTC.

This clone has only a few counts. The chain combines TRBV5-1 with TRBJ2-1; D perhaps matches TRBD2 (6 bases). The V end lost 0 bases, the J end lost 8 bases, and 12 bases lay between the germline ends. The V gene's germline CDR1 is SGHRS and CDR2 YFSETQ. The CDR3 covers 14 residues. The CDR3 DNA sequence: TGCGCCAGCAGCTTGGCTAGCGTCATGGATGAGCAGTTCTTC. It encodes CASSLASVMDEQFF.

The sample holds a few counts of this clone. The chain joins TRBV29-1 to TRBJ1-2; D not certain. This CDR3 spans 13 amino acids. In germline, CDR1 is SQVTM, CDR2 ANQGSEA. Trimming removed 8 bases from V and 3 bases from J, with 16 bases in between. The chain's CDR3 is CSSWNSHDYGYTF. CDR3 nucleotides: TGCAGCTCTTGGAACAGCCACGACTATGGCTACACCTTC.

A few counts support this clone. The chain uses TRBV18 and TRBJ2-6; no clear D gene. V was trimmed by 2 bases and J by 0 bases, leaving 8 bases between them. CDR1 KGHSH and CDR2 LQKENI come from the germline V gene. The length of the CDR3 is 16 residues. The CDR3 protein is CASSPSPGSGANVLTF. The CDR3 DNA reads as TGTGCCAGCTCACCAAGTCCAGGCTCTGGGGCCAACGTCCTGACTTTC.

This clone was seen a handful of times. The chain recombines TRBV18 with TRBJ1-2, with D possibly being TRBD1 (5 bases). V dropped 0 bases and J dropped 5 bases, with 13 bases sitting between them. Germline CDR1 KGHSH, CDR2 LQKENI. The CDR3 consists of 15 residues. This chain's CDR3 is CASSPPAGTLYGYTF. In DNA, the CDR3 is TGTGCCAGCTCACCACCAGCGGGGACCTTGTATGGCTACACCTTC.